One and the same sample provided the 22 T cell receptor beta chains below, sequenced in a study of blood T cell repertoires in COVID-19. Assay: immunoSEQ multiplex PCR; the TCRdb copy retains only in-frame clones and omits some. The sample records about 400,000 clones, 87% being singletons. The sequenced sample consisted of PBMCs or T cells enriched from blood (not recorded which). These receptors came from a young woman with acute COVID-19.

J is TRBJ1-1 and V is TRBV7-2; D is possibly TRBD1 (6 bases). Germline CDR1 and CDR2: SGHTA and FQGNSA. The CDR3 runs to 14 residues. V was trimmed by 1 base and J by 1 base, leaving 7 bases between them. For the CDR3, the DNA is TGTGCCAGCAGCTTAGGGACAGCGAACACTGAAGCTTTCTTT. Its translation: CASSLGTANTEAFF.

The V and J genes are TRBV5-6 and TRBJ1-2, with a tentative D call TRBD1 (5 bases). The germline V gene encodes CDR1 SGHDT and CDR2 YYEEEE. The CDR3 length is 15 residues. V gave up 4 bases and J gave up 3 bases, with 16 bases separating them. For the CDR3, the DNA is TGTGCCAGCAGCCGAAAGCACAGGTGGGACTATGGCTACACCTTC. Its translation: CASSRKHRWDYGYTF.

V usage is TRBV3-1 (or the pseudogene TRBV3-2) and J usage is TRBJ1-6; D perhaps matches TRBD1 (6 bases). There are 14 residues in the CDR3. Germline V gives CDR1 LGHDT, CDR2 YNNKEL (reference sequence). Between the trimmed V and J ends, which lost 8 bases and 8 bases, there was a span of 16 bases. CDR3 sequence: CASRSQGRDSPLHF. The CDR3 nucleotides read TGTGCCAGCCGCTCACAGGGTAGGGATTCACCCCTCCACTTT.

The genes are TRBV28 and TRBJ1-5; 8 bases fit TRBD1. CDR1 and CDR2 from the germline V gene are MDHEN and SYDVKM. J was trimmed by 2 bases and V by 6 bases; bases with no gene match: 6. The CDR3 runs 15 residues. CDR3: CASRSPGQGNQPQHF. CDR3 DNA: TGTGCCAGCAGGTCTCCGGGACAGGGCAATCAGCCCCAGCATTTT.

The chain employs TRBV24-1 and TRBJ1-5; D is unclear. The CDR3 has 16 residues. The V and J ends lost 4 bases and 0 bases respectively, with 12 bases between them. Germline lookup yields CDR1 KGHDR and CDR2 SFDVKD. CDR3 nucleotide sequence: TGTGCCACCAGTGACCACCCCCACTTTAGCAATCAGCCCCAGCATTTT. Translation: CATSDHPHFSNQPQHF.

CDR3 amino acids: CASSLTAGIGHEQFF. In DNA, the CDR3 is TGTGCCAGCAGCTTAACTGCGGGAATAGGCCATGAGCAGTTCTTC. This chain links TRBV7-2 with TRBJ2-1; perhaps TRBD2 as D (6 bases). Germline CDR1 and CDR2: SGHTA and FQGNSA. CDR3 length: 15 amino acids. Trimming stripped 2 bases from V and 8 bases from J, with 16 bases between.

The chain employs TRBV11-3 and TRBJ2-1, with 13 bases lining up with TRBD2. V lost 5 bases to trimming and J lost 6 bases; unmatched junction nucleotides: 7. The CDR3 sequence is 16 residues long. The germline V gene encodes CDR1 SGHNT and CDR2 YENEEA. Here the CDR3 reads CASSAWTSGSLNEQFF. The DNA of the CDR3 is TGTGCCAGCAGCGCCTGGACTAGCGGGAGTCTCAATGAGCAGTTCTTC.

The chain links TRBV2 to TRBJ2-3; a possible D gene is TRBD2 (6 bases). V was cut by 6 bases and J by 7 bases, with 23 bases left in between. The CDR3 sequence is 16 residues long. CDR1 and CDR2 (germline): SNHLY, FYNNEI. The DNA of the CDR3 is TGTGCCAGCAGCCCCGAGCATGGACTACGTATGAATACGCAGTATTTT. This sequence encodes CASSPEHGLRMNTQYF.

V is TRBV6-2 or TRBV6-3 and J is TRBJ2-7; D might be TRBD2 (5 bases). The germline CDR1 and CDR2 sequences are MNHEY and SVGEGT. This CDR3 spans 12 amino acids. V shed 6 bases and J shed 2 bases, with 8 bases lying between them. This CDR3 is CASSSGAYEQYF. The DNA of the CDR3 is TGTGCCAGCAGCTCCGGGGCCTACGAGCAGTACTTC.

The V and J genes are TRBV4-1 and TRBJ2-7, with D unclear. Germline V lookup: CDR1 MGHRA, CDR2 YSYEKL. The CDR3 sequence is 13 residues long. V was cut by 1 base and J by 3 bases, with 7 bases left in between. CDR3 nucleotide sequence: TGCGCCAGCAGCCAAGCCTGGAGCTACGAGCAGTACTTC. Translating it yields CASSQAWSYEQYF.

This sequence joins TRBV28 and TRBJ2-7, with D tentatively TRBD1 (5 bases). Germline V lookup: CDR1 MDHEN, CDR2 SYDVKM. V was clipped by 5 bases and J by 5 bases, with 13 bases between them. The CDR3 is 13 residues long. The CDR3 DNA is TGTGCCAGCAGTCGCCTCGACAGACACGAGCAGTACTTC. This codes for CASSRLDRHEQYF.

This chain joins TRBV6-5 and TRBJ1-5; 8 bases match TRBD1. The germline V gene has CDR1 MNHEY and CDR2 SVGAGI. The V segment lost 6 bases and the J segment 6 bases; nucleotides outside the gene matches: 10. The CDR3 is made up of 15 amino acids. The CDR3 region is CASSHSGGGGQPQHF. Written as DNA, the CDR3 is TGTGCCAGCAGCCACTCAGGGGGCGGGGGTCAGCCCCAGCATTTT.

This chain connects TRBV6-5 to TRBJ2-3; 9 bases are a match to TRBD1. The junction had 8 bases not matched to a gene; V was cut back by 6 bases and J by 4 bases. This CDR3 has 15 amino acids. Germline lookup yields CDR1 MNHEY and CDR2 SVGAGI. In DNA, the CDR3 is TGTGCCAGCAGGGGTCCGGGACAGGGCCCAGATACGCAGTATTTT. It specifies CASRGPGQGPDTQYF.

DNA of the CDR3: TGCAGCGTTGTGGCTACCGGGGAGCTGTTTTTT. This gives the protein CSVVATGELFF. V and J are TRBV29-1 and TRBJ2-2; D is unclear. The CDR3 has 11 amino acids. The germline CDR1 and CDR2 sequences are SQVTM and ANQGSEA. Trimming cost V 4 bases and J 5 bases, with 5 bases left between them.

This sequence joins TRBV7-2 and TRBJ2-2; 8 positions match TRBD2. This CDR3 comprises 15 residues. J gave up 3 bases and V 3 bases, and 3 bases lay outside the gene matches. Germline V lookup: CDR1 SGHTA, CDR2 FQGNSA. The CDR3 bases are TGTGCCAGCAGCTTGGCGGGGGGCGACACCGGGGAGCTGTTTTTT. This sequence encodes CASSLAGGDTGELFF.

The CDR3 DNA follows: TGTGCCAGCAGCCCCCTAGCGGGAGGAGCCAAAAACATTCAGTACTTC. Protein: CASSPLAGGAKNIQYF. V usage is TRBV7-8 and J usage is TRBJ2-4, with 11 positions matching TRBD2. CDR1 and CDR2 (germline): SGHVS, FQNEAQ. V lost 5 bases, J lost 0 bases, and 3 bases stayed unmatched. The CDR3 contains 16 residues.

The count of this clone is one. This CDR3 reads CASSYRLVGVYEQYF. The CDR3 nucleotides are TGTGCCAGCAGTTACCGACTAGTAGGGGTCTACGAGCAGTACTTC. The chain couples TRBV27 to TRBJ2-7, with D possibly TRBD2 on 6 matching bases. The germline V and J ends were trimmed by 4 bases and 3 bases, with 16 bases remaining between them. The CDR3 loop spans 15 amino acids. Germline assignment: CDR1 MNHEY and CDR2 SMNVEV (reference sequence).

The chain combines TRBV7-3 with TRBJ2-3; 14 bases match TRBD2. The germline V gene has CDR1 SGHTA and CDR2 FQGTGA. With V trimmed by 5 bases and J by 6 bases, 4 bases remained unmatched. The CDR3 is 15 residues long. CDR3 coding DNA: TGTGCCAGCAGCCCGGGACTAGCGGGGGTGGATACGCAGTATTTT. Its protein is CASSPGLAGVDTQYF.

This clone was seen a single time. Within the sample, other DNA sequences also encode this same CDR3. This chain joins TRBV29-1 and TRBJ1-4; tentative D call: TRBD1 (5 bases). CDR3 size: 12 residues. V lost 4 bases to trimming and J lost 5 bases, with 8 bases between them. Per the germline V gene, CDR1 is SQVTM and CDR2 is ANQGSEA. The CDR3 loop is CSVGRGNEKLFF. The DNA for the CDR3 is TGCAGCGTTGGAAGGGGAAATGAAAAACTGTTTTTT.

The gene calls are TRBV7-3 and TRBJ2-7; 9 bases are shared with TRBD2. V lost 3 bases, J lost 4 bases, and 1 base stayed unmatched. Germline assignment: CDR1 SGHTA and CDR2 FQGTGA. The CDR3 extends over 13 amino acids. The CDR3 DNA reads TGTGCCAGCAGCTTTCTAGCGGGGTACGAGCAGTACTTC. Amino acids: CASSFLAGYEQYF.

The chain is built from TRBV6-6 and TRBJ2-7; TRBD1 matches 7 bases. The CDR3 loop spans 15 amino acids. Germline V gives CDR1 MNHNY, CDR2 SVGAGI (reference sequence). V lost 6 bases, J lost 2 bases, and 10 bases stayed unmatched. The CDR3 sequence is CASRETGVGAYEQYF. The DNA for the CDR3 is TGTGCCAGCAGGGAAACAGGGGTTGGCGCCTACGAGCAGTACTTC.

V gene TRBV28 combines with J gene TRBJ2-7; the match to TRBD1 covers 10 bases. Germline V gene lookup returns CDR1 MDHEN and CDR2 SYDVKM. V shed 2 bases and J 5 bases; nucleotides not matched to a gene: 3. This CDR3 region has 14 residues. The CDR3 nucleotides are TGTGCCAGCAGTTTACGGGACAGGGGTCACGAGCAGTACTTC. It codes for CASSLRDRGHEQYF.